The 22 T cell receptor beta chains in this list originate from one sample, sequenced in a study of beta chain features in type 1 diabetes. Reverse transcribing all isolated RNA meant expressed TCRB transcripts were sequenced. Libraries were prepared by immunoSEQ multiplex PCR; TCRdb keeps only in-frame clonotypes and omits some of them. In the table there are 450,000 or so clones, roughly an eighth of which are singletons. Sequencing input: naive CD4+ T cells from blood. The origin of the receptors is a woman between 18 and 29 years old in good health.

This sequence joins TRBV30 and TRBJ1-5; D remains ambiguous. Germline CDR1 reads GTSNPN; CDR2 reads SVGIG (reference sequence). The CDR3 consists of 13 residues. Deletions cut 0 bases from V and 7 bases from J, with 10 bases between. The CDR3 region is CAWSVGWRQPQHF. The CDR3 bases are TGTGCCTGGAGTGTGGGGTGGCGGCAGCCCCAGCATTTT.

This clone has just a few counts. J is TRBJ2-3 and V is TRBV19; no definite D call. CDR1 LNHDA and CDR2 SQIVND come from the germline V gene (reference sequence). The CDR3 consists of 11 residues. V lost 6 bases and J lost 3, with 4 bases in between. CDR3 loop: CASRRTDTQYF. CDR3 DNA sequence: TGTGCCAGTAGGAGAACAGATACGCAGTATTTT.

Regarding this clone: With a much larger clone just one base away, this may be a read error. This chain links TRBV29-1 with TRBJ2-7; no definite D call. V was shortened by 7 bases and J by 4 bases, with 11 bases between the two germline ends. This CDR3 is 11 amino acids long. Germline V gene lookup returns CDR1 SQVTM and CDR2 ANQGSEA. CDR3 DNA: TGCAGCGGTGTTTCCGGGTACGAGCAGTACTTC. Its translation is CSGVSGYEQYF.

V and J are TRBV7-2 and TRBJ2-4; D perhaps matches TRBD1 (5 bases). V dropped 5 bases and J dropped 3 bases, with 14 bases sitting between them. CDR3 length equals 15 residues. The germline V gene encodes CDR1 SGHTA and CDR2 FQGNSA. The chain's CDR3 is CASSRGQGGKNIQYF. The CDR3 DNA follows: TGTGCCAGCAGCCGCGGTCAGGGCGGCAAAAACATTCAGTACTTC.

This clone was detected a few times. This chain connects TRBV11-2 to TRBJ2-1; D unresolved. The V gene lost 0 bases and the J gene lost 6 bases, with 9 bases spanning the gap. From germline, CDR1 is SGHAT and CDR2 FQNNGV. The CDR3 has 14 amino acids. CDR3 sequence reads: CASSLDFRGNEQFF. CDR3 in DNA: TGTGCCAGCAGCTTAGACTTTAGAGGCAATGAGCAGTTCTTC.

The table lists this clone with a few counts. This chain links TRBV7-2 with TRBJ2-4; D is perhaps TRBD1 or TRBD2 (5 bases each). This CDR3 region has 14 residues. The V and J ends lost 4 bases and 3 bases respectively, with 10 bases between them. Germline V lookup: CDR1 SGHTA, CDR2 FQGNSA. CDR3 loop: CASSWGPSKNIQYF. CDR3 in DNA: TGTGCCAGCAGCTGGGGACCTAGCAAAAACATTCAGTACTTC.

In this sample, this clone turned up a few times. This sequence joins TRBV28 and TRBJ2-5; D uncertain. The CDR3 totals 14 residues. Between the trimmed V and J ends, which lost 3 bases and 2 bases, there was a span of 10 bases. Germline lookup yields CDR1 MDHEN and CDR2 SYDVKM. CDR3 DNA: TGTGCCAGCAGTTTTGGCCCAGCACAAGAGACCCAGTACTTC. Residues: CASSFGPAQETQYF.

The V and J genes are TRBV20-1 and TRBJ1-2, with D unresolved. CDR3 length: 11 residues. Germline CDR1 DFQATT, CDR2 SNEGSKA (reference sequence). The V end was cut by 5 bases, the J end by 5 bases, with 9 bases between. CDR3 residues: CSASGRYGYTF. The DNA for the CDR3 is TGCAGTGCTTCAGGCCGTTATGGCTACACCTTC.

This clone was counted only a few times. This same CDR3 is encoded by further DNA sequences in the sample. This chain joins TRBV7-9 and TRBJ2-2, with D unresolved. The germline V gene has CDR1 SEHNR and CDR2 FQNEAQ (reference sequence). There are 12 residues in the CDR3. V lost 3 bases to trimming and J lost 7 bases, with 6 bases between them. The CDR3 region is CASSFVGGELFF. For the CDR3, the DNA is TGTGCCAGCAGCTTCGTCGGCGGGGAGCTGTTTTTT.

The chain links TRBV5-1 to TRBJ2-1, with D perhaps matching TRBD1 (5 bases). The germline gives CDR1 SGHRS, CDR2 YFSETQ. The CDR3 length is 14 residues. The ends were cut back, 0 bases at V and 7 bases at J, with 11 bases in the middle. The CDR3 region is CASSLGQLRNEQFF. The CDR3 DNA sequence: TGCGCCAGCAGCTTGGGACAGCTCAGGAATGAGCAGTTCTTC.

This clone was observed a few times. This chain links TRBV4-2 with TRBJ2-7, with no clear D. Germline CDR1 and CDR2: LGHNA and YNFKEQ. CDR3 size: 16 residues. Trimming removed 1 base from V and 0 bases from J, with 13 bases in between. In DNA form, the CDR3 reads TGTGCCAGCAGCCAAGCTTTGCGCAGGTCCTCCTACGAGCAGTACTTC. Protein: CASSQALRRSSYEQYF.

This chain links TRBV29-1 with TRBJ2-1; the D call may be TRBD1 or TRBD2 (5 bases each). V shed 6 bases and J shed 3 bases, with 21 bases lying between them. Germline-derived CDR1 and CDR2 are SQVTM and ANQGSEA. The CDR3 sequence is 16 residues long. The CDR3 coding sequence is TGCAGCGTCGGGACCGGAGCAGGCTTAAGCTACAATGAGCAGTTCTTC. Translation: CSVGTGAGLSYNEQFF.

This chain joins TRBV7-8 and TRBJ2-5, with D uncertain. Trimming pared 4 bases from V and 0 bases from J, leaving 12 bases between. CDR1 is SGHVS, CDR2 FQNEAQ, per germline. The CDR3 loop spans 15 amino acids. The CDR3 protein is CASSSSPGYQETQYF. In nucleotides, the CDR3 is TGTGCCAGCAGCTCATCGCCGGGCTACCAAGAGACCCAGTACTTC.

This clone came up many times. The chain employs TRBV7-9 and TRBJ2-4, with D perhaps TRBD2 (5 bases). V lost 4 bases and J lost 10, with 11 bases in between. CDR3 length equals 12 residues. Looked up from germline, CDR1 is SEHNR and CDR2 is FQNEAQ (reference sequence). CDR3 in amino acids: CASSSSGGIQYF. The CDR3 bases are TGTGCCAGCAGCTCCTCCGGAGGAATTCAGTACTTC.

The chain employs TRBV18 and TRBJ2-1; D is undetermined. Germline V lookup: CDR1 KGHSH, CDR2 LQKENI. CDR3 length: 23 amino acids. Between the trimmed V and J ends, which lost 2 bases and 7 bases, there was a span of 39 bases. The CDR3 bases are TGTGCCAGCTCACCATCCACTATCTCGCGTAATCGGACCTCCCGAGAAGAGAGAAATGAGCAGTTCTTC. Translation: CASSPSTISRNRTSREERNEQFF.

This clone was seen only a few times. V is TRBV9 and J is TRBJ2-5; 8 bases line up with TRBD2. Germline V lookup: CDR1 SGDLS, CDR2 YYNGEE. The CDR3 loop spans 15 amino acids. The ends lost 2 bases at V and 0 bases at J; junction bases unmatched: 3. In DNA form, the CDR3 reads TGTGCCAGCAGCGTCAGCGGGGGAAACCAAGAGACCCAGTACTTC. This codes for CASSVSGGNQETQYF.

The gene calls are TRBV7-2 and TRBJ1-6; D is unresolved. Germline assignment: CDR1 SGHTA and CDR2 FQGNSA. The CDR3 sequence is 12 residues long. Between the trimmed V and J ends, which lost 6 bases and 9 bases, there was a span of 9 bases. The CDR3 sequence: CASSPGISPLHF. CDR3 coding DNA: TGTGCCAGCAGTCCCGGAATTTCACCCCTCCACTTT. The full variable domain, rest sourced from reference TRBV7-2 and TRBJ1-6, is GAGVSQSPSNKVTEKGKDVELRCDPISGHTALYWYRQSLGQGLEFLIYFQGNSAPDKSGLPSDRFSAERTGGSVSTLTIQRTQQEDSAVYLCASSPGISPLHFGNGTRLTVT.

CDR3 region: CASTPGRANTGELFF. In nucleotides, the CDR3 is TGCGCCAGCACCCCAGGGAGAGCGAACACCGGGGAGCTGTTTTTT. The chain links TRBV10-2 to TRBJ2-2; tentatively, D is TRBD1 or TRBD2 (5 bases each). V lost 7 bases to trimming and J lost 0 bases, with 12 bases between them. Germline V gene data show CDR1 as WSHSY and CDR2 as SAAADI. This CDR3 spans 15 amino acids.

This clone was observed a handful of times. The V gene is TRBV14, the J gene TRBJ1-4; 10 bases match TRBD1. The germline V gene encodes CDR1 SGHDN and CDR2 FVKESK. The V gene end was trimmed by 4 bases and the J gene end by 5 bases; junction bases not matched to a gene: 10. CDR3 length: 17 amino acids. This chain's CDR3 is CASSPPWPGQGNEKLFF. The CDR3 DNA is TGTGCCAGCAGCCCTCCCTGGCCGGGACAGGGGAATGAAAAACTGTTTTTT.

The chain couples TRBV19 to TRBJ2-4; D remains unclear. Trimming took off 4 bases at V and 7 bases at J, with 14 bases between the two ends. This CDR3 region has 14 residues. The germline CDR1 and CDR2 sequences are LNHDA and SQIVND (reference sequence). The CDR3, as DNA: TGTGCCAGTAGTAGAATTGGAGATGGCAACATTCAGTACTTC. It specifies CASSRIGDGNIQYF. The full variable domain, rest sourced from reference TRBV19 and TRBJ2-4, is DGGITQSPKYLFRKEGQNVTLSCEQNLNHDAMYWYRQDPGQGLRLIYYSQIVNDFQKGDIAEGYSVSREKKESFPLTVTSAQKNPTAFYLCASSRIGDGNIQYFGAGTRLSVL.

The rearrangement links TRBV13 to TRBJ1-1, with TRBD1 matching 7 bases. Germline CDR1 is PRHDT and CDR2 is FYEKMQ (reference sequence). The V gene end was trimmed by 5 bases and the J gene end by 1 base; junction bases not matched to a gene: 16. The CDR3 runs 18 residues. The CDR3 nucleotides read TGTGCCAGCAGCCGATCTAGGAAAGAGACAGGGCAGAACACTGAAGCTTTCTTT. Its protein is CASSRSRKETGQNTEAFF.

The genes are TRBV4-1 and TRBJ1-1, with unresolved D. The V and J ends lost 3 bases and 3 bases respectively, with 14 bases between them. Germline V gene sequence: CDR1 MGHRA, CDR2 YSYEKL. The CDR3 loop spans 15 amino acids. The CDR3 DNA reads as TGCGCCAGCAGCCATGGTCGTATCGGGGACACTGAAGCTTTCTTT. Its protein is CASSHGRIGDTEAFF.